This T cell receptor (beta chain) is from a study of spatial heterogeneity in lung cancer. TCRdb reprocessed the 5' RACE reads via MiXCR and lists one record per CDR3 protein. The sample lists about 120,000 distinct CDR3 sequences; roughly an eighth were seen once. Time point denoted: blood at routine non-recurrence follow-up after resection. Extraction of whole RNA from tumor, nontumor lung or frozen PBMC preceded unsorted sequencing. This CDR3 contains 14 residues. The V end lost 5 bases, the J end lost 2 bases, and 13 bases lay between the germline ends. Germline V lookup: CDR1 DFQATT, CDR2 SNEGSKA (reference sequence).

The receptor was derived from a male donor with early-stage non-small cell lung cancer. V usage is TRBV20-1 and J usage is TRBJ2-4, with D perhaps TRBD1 (6 bases). Sequenced here: PBMCs, sampled at follow-up. The CDR3, as DNA: TGCAGTGCTGACTCGACAGGCCCCAAAAACATTCAGTACTTC. It yields the protein CSADSTGPKNIQYF.